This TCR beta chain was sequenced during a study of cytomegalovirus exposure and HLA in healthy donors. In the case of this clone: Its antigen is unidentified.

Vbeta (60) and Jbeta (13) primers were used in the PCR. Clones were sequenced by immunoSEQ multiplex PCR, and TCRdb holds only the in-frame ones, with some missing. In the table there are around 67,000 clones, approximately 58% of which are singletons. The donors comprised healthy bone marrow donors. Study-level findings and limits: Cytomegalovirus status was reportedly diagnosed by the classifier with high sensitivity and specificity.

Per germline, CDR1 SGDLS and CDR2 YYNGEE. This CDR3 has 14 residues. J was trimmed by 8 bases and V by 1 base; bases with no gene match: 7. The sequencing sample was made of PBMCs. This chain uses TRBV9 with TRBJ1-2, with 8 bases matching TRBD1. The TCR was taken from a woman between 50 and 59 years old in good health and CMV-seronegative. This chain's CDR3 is CASSVQGARSGYTF. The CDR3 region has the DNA TGTGCCAGCAGCGTACAGGGGGCGCGTTCAGGCTACACCTTC.